This T cell receptor (beta chain) was captured by sequencing in a study of cytomegalovirus exposure and HLA in healthy donors. Whole-study findings and limits: According to the study, roughly 160 TCR beta chains were cytomegalovirus-associated.

This CDR3 region has 15 residues. V was shortened by 3 bases and J by 0 bases, with 11 bases between the two germline ends. Germline CDR1 reads SGHRS; CDR2 reads YFSETQ. A note on this clone: Its specificity is unknown.

The PCR ran on 60 Vbeta and 13 Jbeta primers. Libraries were prepared by immunoSEQ multiplex PCR; TCRdb keeps only in-frame clonotypes and omits some of them. The sample contains 95,000 to 150,000 clones, around 66% of which appear only once. This TCR was sampled from a man younger than 35 in good health and CMV-seronegative. The sequenced sample consisted of PBMCs. The rearrangement links TRBV5-1 to TRBJ2-3; possibly TRBD1 for D (6 bases). CDR3 amino acids: CASSSTGTSTDTQYF. CDR3 sequence (DNA): TGCGCCAGCAGCTCAACAGGGACGAGCACAGATACGCAGTATTTT.